The present TCR beta chain was sequenced within a study of cytomegalovirus exposure and HLA in healthy donors. Study results and limitations: The study listed roughly 160 cytomegalovirus-associated TCR beta chains.

To note about this clone: What it recognizes is unknown.

From germline, CDR1 is SGHRS and CDR2 YFSETQ. The CDR3 has 15 amino acids. The junction had 8 bases not matched to a gene; V was cut back by 4 bases and J by 3 bases. Assay: immunoSEQ multiplex PCR; the TCRdb copy retains only in-frame clones and omits some. The table lists under 250,000 clones, over 80% of them singletons, with about 1% in the top ten. Material: PBMCs. This clonotype originated in a woman younger than 35 in good health and CMV-seronegative. The chain is built from TRBV5-1 and TRBJ2-5; 8 bases agree with TRBD1. DNA of the CDR3: TGCGCCAGCAGCGGCGCCAGGGGGCGCGAAGAGACCCAGTACTTC. Its translation is CASSGARGREETQYF.